The clone carrying this T cell receptor beta chain was counted a few times. The antigen is not known. Researchers attached unique molecular identifiers to individual cDNA molecules. A single record per CDR3 protein comes from TCRdb applying MiXCR to the 5' RACE reads. The sample includes approximately 84,000 distinct CDR3 sequences, around 14% seen only once; the top ten take about 5.5%. This record belongs to a study of early T cells in non-severe SARS-CoV-2 infection. In the study overall: It was bulk RNA from unsorted whole blood that was sequenced, and the chains were unpaired. Overall study findings and caveats: Anti-spike CD8 specificities were favored by VDJdb matching, whose results missed private and CD4 specificities.

Per the germline V gene, CDR1 is MGHRA and CDR2 is YSYEKL. Trimming stripped 0 bases from V and 5 bases from J, with 13 bases between. The CDR3 has 15 residues. The sequenced sample consisted of whole blood. The sequence was collected from an adult who was a healthcare worker with PCR-confirmed SARS-CoV-2 infection or an uninfected control (not recorded which). This chain links TRBV4-1 with TRBJ1-1, with D maybe TRBD1 (5 bases). The CDR3, as DNA: TGCGCCAGCAGCCAAGAGATGCTAGGGGCGACTGAAGCTTTCTTT. The encoded protein is CASSQEMLGATEAFF.